This T cell receptor (beta chain) derives from a study of blood T cell repertoires in COVID-19. A single count supports this clone. Germline loops: CDR1 MNHEY, CDR2 SVGEGT. J was trimmed by 1 base and V by 2 bases; bases with no gene match: 1. CDR3 size: 15 residues. Profiling relied on immunoSEQ multiplex PCR, and the TCRdb table lists in-frame clones only, not all of them. The data hold about 140,000 clones, with roughly 80% observed a single time. The TCR originated in a woman in her fifties or sixties with active or convalescent COVID-19. Sequencing was performed on peripheral blood. The chain carries TRBV6-2 or TRBV6-3 and TRBJ1-5, with 8 positions matching TRBD1. CDR3 nucleotides: TGTGCCAGCAGTTACGGGGACAGGAGCAATCAGCCCCAGCATTTT. This sequence encodes CASSYGDRSNQPQHF.